These 11 T cell receptor beta chains were sequenced from one sample in a study of T-cell memory formation after mild COVID-19. A single record per CDR3 protein comes from TCRdb applying MiXCR to the 5' RACE reads. The sample gives about 400,000 distinct CDR3 sequences, roughly an eighth of which show up once; around 21% is in the top ten. Specimen: PBMCs or a T cell subset sorted from them (not recorded which). The receptors were gathered from a man aged 18-30 years who had mild COVID-19 (a few samples of this study predate the infection). Cell type and time point are not known.

This clonotype was detected only a few times. The chain recombines TRBV4-3 with TRBJ2-7; the match to TRBD2 covers 10 bases. Germline V CDR1 and CDR2: LGHNA, YSLEER. The CDR3 spans 15 residues. The V gene end was trimmed by 0 bases and the J gene end by 4 bases; junction bases not matched to a gene: 3. This CDR3 reads CASSQETSGVYEQYV. DNA of the CDR3: TGCGCCAGCAGCCAAGAAACTAGCGGGGTGTACGAGCAGTACGTC.

This clonotype was seen only a few times. V is TRBV6-5 and J is TRBJ2-7; D unresolved. Germline CDR1 and CDR2: MNHEY and SVGAGI. V was shortened by 7 bases and J by 2 bases, with 12 bases between the two germline ends. CDR3 length: 13 amino acids. The CDR3 region has the DNA TGTGCCAGCAAAGGGTGCAGAGCCTACGAGCAGTACGTC. Translation gives CASKGCRAYEQYV.

This clonotype was seen a handful of times. The chain combines TRBV6-5 with TRBJ2-5; TRBD1 matches 12 bases. This CDR3 comprises 16 residues. With V trimmed by 4 bases and J by 5 bases, 8 bases remained unmatched. Germline loops: CDR1 MNHEY, CDR2 SVGAGI. The CDR3 bases are TGTGCCAGCAGTTCCCCCCGGGACAGGGGGCTGGAGACCCAGTACTTC. Translating it yields CASSSPRDRGLETQYF.

This clonotype came up many times. In nucleotides, the CDR3 is TGTGCCAGCAGCCTGGACAGGACGACCGAAGCTTTCTTT. Encoded protein: CASSLDRTTEAFF. The J gene is TRBJ1-1, the V gene TRBV12-3 or TRBV12-4, with TRBD1 matching over 7 bases. The CDR3 totals 13 residues. The ends lost 6 bases at V and 8 bases at J; junction bases unmatched: 9.

The rearrangement uses TRBV7-2 and TRBJ2-1, with D hard to call. In germline, CDR1 is SGHTA, CDR2 FQGNSA. This CDR3 is 13 amino acids long. V gave up 6 bases and J gave up 2 bases, with 8 bases separating them. The CDR3 protein is CASRPRTYNEQFF. In DNA form, the CDR3 reads TGTGCCAGCAGACCCCGTACCTACAATGAGCAGTTCTTC.

This clonotype was counted only a few times. The chain combines TRBV4-2 with TRBJ1-1; D call uncertain. This CDR3 contains 16 residues. Germline CDR1 LGHNA, CDR2 YNFKEQ. Trimming pared 0 bases from V and 0 bases from J, leaving 11 bases between. CDR3 residues: CASSQEDGFMNTEAFF. The CDR3 bases are TGTGCCAGCAGCCAAGAGGACGGGTTTATGAACACTGAAGCTTTCTTT.

The rearrangement uses TRBV10-3 and TRBJ1-6; the D gene is possibly TRBD1 (6 bases). This CDR3 has 15 residues. The germline gives CDR1 ENHRY, CDR2 SYGVKD. Trimming stripped 6 bases from V and 5 bases from J, with 14 bases between. CDR3 nucleotide sequence: TGTGCCATCAGGGGGAATAACAGGGATAATTCACCCCTCCACTTT. Translation gives CAIRGNNRDNSPLHF.

This clonotype was detected many times. V usage is TRBV29-1 and J usage is TRBJ2-5, with 7 bases lining up with TRBD1. CDR1 and CDR2 (germline): SQVTM, ANQGSEA. The CDR3 is made up of 12 amino acids. J gave up 4 bases and V 3 bases, and 2 bases lay outside the gene matches. This CDR3 reads CSVDRQGETQYF. The CDR3 bases are TGCAGCGTTGACCGACAGGGAGAGACCCAGTACTTC.

The chain employs TRBV6-5 and TRBJ2-2; TRBD1 or TRBD2 may be the D gene (5 bases each). Germline CDR1 reads MNHEY; CDR2 reads SVGAGI. This CDR3 comprises 13 residues. V lost 1 base to trimming and J lost 5 bases, with 5 bases between them. The CDR3 DNA follows: TGTGCCAGCAGTTACTGGGGGACCGGGGAGCTGTTTTTT. Protein product: CASSYWGTGELFF.

V and J are TRBV19 and TRBJ1-1; D is undetermined. Between the trimmed V and J ends, which lost 7 bases and 7 bases, there was a span of 10 bases. The CDR3 runs to 11 residues. CDR1 is LNHDA, CDR2 SQIVND, per germline (reference sequence). The DNA for the CDR3 is TGTGCCAGTATCCTAGGGCGTGAAGCTTTCTTT. Amino acid sequence: CASILGREAFF. Together with reference TRBV19 and TRBJ1-1, the CDR3 gives the full variable domain: DGGITQSPKYLFRKEGQNVTLSCEQNLNHDAMYWYRQDPGQGLRLIYYSQIVNDFQKGDIAEGYSVSREKKESFPLTVTSAQKNPTAFYLCASILGREAFFGQGTRLTVV.

V gene TRBV27 combines with J gene TRBJ1-1; tentative D call: TRBD1 (5 bases). V lost 4 bases, J lost 8 bases, and 8 bases lay in between. Germline CDR1 MNHEY, CDR2 SMNVEV (reference sequence). The CDR3 runs 11 residues. CDR3 region: CASSWGREAFF. CDR3 nucleotides: TGTGCCAGCAGTTGGGGACGAGAAGCTTTCTTT.